These 21 T cell receptor beta chains were sequenced from one sample in a study of blood T cell repertoires in COVID-19. TCRdb's table, derived via immunoSEQ multiplex PCR, lists solely in-frame clones and lacks some. The table includes a few hundred thousand clones, 86% detected once. Sequencing used peripheral blood. These receptors were taken from a woman between 50 and 59 years old with acute or convalescent COVID-19.

J is TRBJ1-1 and V is TRBV3-1 (or the pseudogene TRBV3-2), with D tentatively TRBD1 (5 bases). Trimming shortened V by 2 bases and J by 2 bases, and 9 bases separated the two germline ends. This CDR3 spans 14 amino acids. Per germline, CDR1 LGHDT and CDR2 YNNKEL (reference sequence). CDR3 sequence reads: CASSQLGQNTEAFF. The CDR3 DNA reads TGTGCCAGCAGCCAACTTGGACAAAACACTGAAGCTTTCTTT.

In DNA, the CDR3 is TGTGCCAGCAGTACGTCCTCTGGACAGTACGAGCAGTACTTC. It specifies CASSTSSGQYEQYF. The rearrangement uses TRBV28 and TRBJ2-7; the D gene is possibly TRBD1 (6 bases). The V gene lost 5 bases and the J gene lost 4 bases, with 15 bases spanning the gap. In germline, CDR1 is MDHEN, CDR2 SYDVKM. CDR3 length: 14 residues.

The gene calls are TRBV28 and TRBJ2-7, with 9 nucleotides matching TRBD2. Unmatched junction bases numbered 12, after V lost 6 bases and J lost 0 bases. The CDR3 totals 17 residues. CDR1 is MDHEN, CDR2 SYDVKM, per germline. In nucleotides, the CDR3 is TGTGCCAGCAGCCCCCGGACTAGCGCCCTTTTCTCCTACGAGCAGTACTTC. Encoded protein: CASSPRTSALFSYEQYF.

In its sample, this clone was seen once. The CDR3 nucleotides read TGTGCCAGCAGTACTAGCGGGACAGTCGGGGAGCTGTTTTTT. It translates to CASSTSGTVGELFF. The chain joins TRBV6-5 to TRBJ2-2; 10 nucleotides align to TRBD2. V shed 5 bases and J 7 bases; nucleotides not matched to a gene: 4. Germline assignment: CDR1 MNHEY and CDR2 SVGAGI. The CDR3 length is 14 residues.

J is TRBJ2-5 and V is TRBV6-5; TRBD1 matches at 7 bases. Germline values: CDR1 MNHEY, CDR2 SVGAGI. V dropped 7 bases and J dropped 5; count of bases not matched to a gene: 1. The CDR3 runs 11 residues. For the CDR3, the DNA is TGTGCCAGCAACAGGGGCGAGACCCAGTACTTC. Protein: CASNRGETQYF.

About this clone itself: Other DNA variants within this sample encode the same CDR3. CDR3 coding DNA: TGTGCCAGCAGTCTCGGGGGCGAGCAGTACTTC. The encoded protein is CASSLGGEQYF. This chain links TRBV28 with TRBJ2-7, with D perhaps matching TRBD2 (6 bases). Germline V gene data show CDR1 as MDHEN and CDR2 as SYDVKM. V dropped 5 bases and J dropped 6 bases, with 8 bases sitting between them. There are 11 residues in the CDR3.

This rearrangement joins TRBV28 to TRBJ2-7; weak D call: TRBD1 (5 bases). Trimming removed 3 bases at V and 4 bases at J, with 10 bases between. The CDR3 covers 13 residues. CDR1 and CDR2 (germline): MDHEN, SYDVKM. DNA of the CDR3: TGTGCCAGCAGTTTTCCAGGGAAGTACGAGCAGTACTTC. As protein: CASSFPGKYEQYF.

The chain is built from TRBV24-1 and TRBJ2-7, with 10 bases fitting TRBD2. The trim removed 8 bases at V and 7 bases at J, leaving 10 bases unmatched. Germline values: CDR1 KGHDR, CDR2 SFDVKD. The CDR3 contains 14 residues. The CDR3 region has the DNA TGTGCCACCACTGGACTAGCGGAGCTTTGGGAGCAGTACTTC. Protein sequence: CATTGLAELWEQYF.

V is TRBV13 and J is TRBJ2-3; 8 bases fit TRBD2. Germline CDR1 and CDR2: PRHDT and FYEKMQ (reference sequence). V shed 1 base and J 1 base; nucleotides not matched to a gene: 1. The CDR3 consists of 15 residues. CDR3 sequence (DNA): TGTGCCAGCAGCTTAGAAGCGGGGGGCACAGATACGCAGTATTTT. Encoded protein: CASSLEAGGTDTQYF. Using reference TRBV13 and TRBJ2-3 for the parts outside the CDR3, the full variable domain is AAGVIQSPRHLIKEKRETATLKCYPIPRHDTVYWYQQGPGQDPQFLISFYEKMQSDKGSIPDRFSAQQFSDYHSELNMSSLELGDSALYFCASSLEAGGTDTQYFGPGTRLTVL.

The chain has TRBV28 and TRBJ1-4, with D hard to call. V lost 8 bases and J 5 bases, leaving 18 bases between the germline ends. CDR3 length: 15 residues. The germline V gene encodes CDR1 MDHEN and CDR2 SYDVKM. CDR3 bases: TGTGCCAGCGATAGGAGATTCGGGAAGAATGAAAAACTGTTTTTT. Protein product: CASDRRFGKNEKLFF. Full variable domain (remainder filled in from reference TRBV28 and TRBJ1-4): DVKVTQSSRYLVKRTGEKVFLECVQDMDHENMFWYRQDPGLGLRLIYFSYDVKMKEKGDIPEGYSVSREKKERFSLILESASTNQTSMYLCASDRRFGKNEKLFFGSGTQLSVL.

This chain uses TRBV9 with TRBJ1-1; D not certain. With 3 bases removed from V and 0 bases from J, the gap between germline ends came to 9 bases. Germline loops: CDR1 SGDLS, CDR2 YYNGEE. The CDR3 has 14 residues. DNA for the CDR3: TGTGCCAGCAGCGAACGAGTATTGAACACTGAAGCTTTCTTT. Residues: CASSERVLNTEAFF.

The J gene is TRBJ2-2, the V gene TRBV28, with D possibly TRBD2 on 6 matching bases. The CDR3 runs 14 residues. Germline CDR1 reads MDHEN; CDR2 reads SYDVKM. V was pared by 7 bases and J by 6 bases, with 15 bases between. The CDR3: CASTPGSSSGELFF. Here the CDR3 DNA reads TGTGCCAGCACCCCCGGGAGTAGCTCCGGGGAGCTGTTTTTT.

The chain employs TRBV10-3 and TRBJ2-7; 12 positions agree with TRBD2. The ends lost 7 bases at V and 4 bases at J; junction bases unmatched: 2. The CDR3 loop spans 13 amino acids. Germline CDR1 is ENHRY and CDR2 is SYGVKD. For the CDR3, the DNA is TGTGCCATCACGACTAGCGGGAGTTACGAGCAGTACTTC. This encodes CAITTSGSYEQYF.

With respect to this clone: A junction boundary mismatches the germline segment, possibly from a read error. This chain connects TRBV7-8 to TRBJ1-1, with a weak D call TRBD1 (6 bases). Germline-derived CDR1 and CDR2 are SGHVS and FQNEAQ. There are 17 residues in the CDR3. CDR3 bases: TGTGTCAGCAGCCTAATCCGAGGACAGTTCTCTAACACTGAAGCTTTCTTT. Amino acid sequence: CVSSLIRGQFSNTEAFF.

The chain links TRBV4-2 to TRBJ2-5; TRBD1 might be the D (6 bases). This CDR3 has 15 amino acids. CDR1 and CDR2 (germline): LGHNA, YNFKEQ. V dropped 0 bases and J dropped 5 bases, with 13 bases sitting between them. CDR3 sequence (DNA): TGTGCCAGCAGCCAAGAGGGCGCTACAGGGGAGACCCAGTACTTC. Amino acids: CASSQEGATGETQYF.

Turning to this clone: Other DNA sequences in the sample encode the same CDR3. V gene TRBV3-1 (or the pseudogene TRBV3-2) combines with J gene TRBJ1-1; D call uncertain. With 1 base removed from V and 1 base from J, the gap between germline ends came to 7 bases. Per germline, CDR1 LGHDT and CDR2 YNNKEL (reference sequence). The CDR3 contains 14 residues. CDR3 sequence: CASSQGGGNTEAFF. The CDR3 bases are TGTGCCAGCAGCCAAGGAGGCGGGAACACTGAAGCTTTCTTT.

The chain carries TRBV13 and TRBJ1-1; no definite D call. V lost 2 bases, J lost 0 bases, and 4 bases lay in between. This CDR3 spans 13 amino acids. CDR1 and CDR2 from the germline V gene are PRHDT and FYEKMQ (reference sequence). The CDR3 coding sequence is TGTGCCAGCAGCTTAATAGTGAACACTGAAGCTTTCTTT. Protein product: CASSLIVNTEAFF.

The chain employs TRBV6-2 or TRBV6-3 and TRBJ1-2, with TRBD1 identical over 7 bases. CDR3 length: 15 residues. Germline V CDR1 and CDR2: MNHEY, SVGEGT. V gave up 5 bases and J gave up 4 bases; unmatched junction bases: 10. CDR3 amino acids: CASSGGETGAYGYTF. The CDR3 DNA follows: TGTGCCAGCAGTGGCGGAGAAACAGGGGCCTATGGCTACACCTTC.

This clone was detected once. The chain uses TRBV5-1 and TRBJ2-7; 8 positions agree with TRBD2. The germline CDR1 and CDR2 sequences are SGHRS and YFSETQ. The CDR3 contains 15 residues. V was clipped by 3 bases and J by 2 bases; unmatched bases: 7. CDR3 DNA sequence: TGCGCCAGCAGCTCGTACCCGGGACTAGCCTACGAGCAGTACTTC. This sequence encodes CASSSYPGLAYEQYF.

The chain links TRBV19 to TRBJ1-4; unclear D gene. CDR1 LNHDA and CDR2 SQIVND come from the germline V gene (reference sequence). This CDR3 has 16 residues. V was clipped by 5 bases and J by 0 bases, with 13 bases between them. The CDR3 sequence: CASSGRQAATNEKLFF. CDR3 sequence (DNA): TGTGCCAGTAGTGGCAGACAAGCTGCAACTAATGAAAAACTGTTTTTT. Supplemented by reference TRBV19 and TRBJ1-4, the full variable domain reads DGGITQSPKYLFRKEGQNVTLSCEQNLNHDAMYWYRQDPGQGLRLIYYSQIVNDFQKGDIAEGYSVSREKKESFPLTVTSAQKNPTAFYLCASSGRQAATNEKLFFGSGTQLSVL.

The chain combines TRBV7-2 with TRBJ2-1, with 8 bases lining up with TRBD2. Germline CDR1 SGHTA, CDR2 FQGNSA. CDR3 length: 16 amino acids. Unmatched junction bases numbered 8, after V lost 2 bases and J lost 5 bases. The CDR3 here is CASSLSGTSENNEQFF. CDR3 DNA: TGTGCCAGCAGCTTATCAGGGACTAGTGAAAACAATGAGCAGTTCTTC.